The sample holds many counts of the clone carrying this T cell receptor (beta chain). The antigen is not known. The read comes to an end 3 residues before the CDR3 does, leaving the germline J gene to fill in the end. With 3 bases clipped from V and 3 bases from J, the junction kept 2 bases outside the gene matches. The V gene's germline CDR1 is PRHDT and CDR2 FYEKMQ (reference sequence). The CDR3 spans 14 residues. Some clones are missing from TCRdb's copy, which holds only in-frame ones; the method was immunoSEQ multiplex PCR. The data list some 40,000 clones, none observed once; around 0.7% falls to the top ten. This sample was taken from a study of T cell clonality in common variable immunodeficiency. General study results and limits: CVID subjects had higher TCRbeta clonality than healthy controls, most marked in about a third. Links between repertoire features and CVID complications were heterogeneity-limited. Authors noted CVID clonality's cause needs subpopulation repertoire sequencing.

The chain combines TRBV13 with TRBJ2-7, with 10 nucleotides matching TRBD2. Specimen: peripheral blood mononuclear cells. The receptor's source is a person aged 18 to 70 in good health. CDR3 loop: CASSFSGGNYEQYF. The covered CDR3 bases are TGTGCCAGCAGCTTTAGCGGGGGGAACTACGAG. The full variable domain, with the rest looked up from reference TRBV13 and TRBJ2-7, is AAGVIQSPRHLIKEKRETATLKCYPIPRHDTVYWYQQGPGQDPQFLISFYEKMQSDKGSIPDRFSAQQFSDYHSELNMSSLELGDSALYFCASSFSGGNYEQYFGPGTRLTVT.